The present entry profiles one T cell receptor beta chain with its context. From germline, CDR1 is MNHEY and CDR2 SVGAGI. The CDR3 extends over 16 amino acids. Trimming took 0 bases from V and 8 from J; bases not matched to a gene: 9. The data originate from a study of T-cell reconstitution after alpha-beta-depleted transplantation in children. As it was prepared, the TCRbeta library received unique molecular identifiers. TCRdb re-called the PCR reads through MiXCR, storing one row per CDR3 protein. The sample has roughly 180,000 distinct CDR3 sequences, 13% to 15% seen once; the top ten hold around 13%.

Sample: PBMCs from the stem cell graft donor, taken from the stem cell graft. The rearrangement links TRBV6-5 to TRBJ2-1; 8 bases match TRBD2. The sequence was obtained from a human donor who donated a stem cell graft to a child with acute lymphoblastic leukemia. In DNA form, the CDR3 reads TGTGCCAGCAGTTACTCGACGAGCGGGGGATTAGATGAGCAGTTCTTC. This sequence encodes CASSYSTSGGLDEQFF.